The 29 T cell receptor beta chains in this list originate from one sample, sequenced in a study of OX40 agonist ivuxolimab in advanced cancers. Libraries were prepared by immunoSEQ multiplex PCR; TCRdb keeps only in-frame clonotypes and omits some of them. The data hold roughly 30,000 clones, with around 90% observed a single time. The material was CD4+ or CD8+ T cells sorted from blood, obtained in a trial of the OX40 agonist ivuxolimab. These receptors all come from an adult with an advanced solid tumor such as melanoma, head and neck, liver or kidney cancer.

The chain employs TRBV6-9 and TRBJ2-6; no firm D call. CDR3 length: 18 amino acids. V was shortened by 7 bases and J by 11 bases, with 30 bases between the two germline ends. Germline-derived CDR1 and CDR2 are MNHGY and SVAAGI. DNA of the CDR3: TGTGCCAGCAATGCACTGTCGCCTACGACAAAGTCGGGCCACGTCCTGACTTTC. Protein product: CASNALSPTTKSGHVLTF.

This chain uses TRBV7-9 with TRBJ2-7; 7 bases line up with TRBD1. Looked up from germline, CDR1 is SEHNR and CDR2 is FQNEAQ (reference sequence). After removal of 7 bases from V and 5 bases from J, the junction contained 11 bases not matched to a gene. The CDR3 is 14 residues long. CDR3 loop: CASTTSPQGHEQYF. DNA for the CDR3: TGTGCCAGCACGACATCCCCACAGGGGCACGAGCAGTACTTC.

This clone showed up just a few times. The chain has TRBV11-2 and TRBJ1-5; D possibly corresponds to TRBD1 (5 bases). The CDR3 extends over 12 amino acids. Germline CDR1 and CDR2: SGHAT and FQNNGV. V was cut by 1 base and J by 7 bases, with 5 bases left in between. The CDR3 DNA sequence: TGTGCCAGCAGCTTAGGGGGGCAGCCCCAGCATTTT. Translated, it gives CASSLGGQPQHF. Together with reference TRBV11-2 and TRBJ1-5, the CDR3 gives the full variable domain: EAGVAQSPRYKIIEKRQSVAFWCNPISGHATLYWYQQILGQGPKLLIQFQNNGVVDDSQLPKDRFSAERLKGVDSTLKIQPAKLEDSAVYLCASSLGGQPQHFGDGTRLSIL.

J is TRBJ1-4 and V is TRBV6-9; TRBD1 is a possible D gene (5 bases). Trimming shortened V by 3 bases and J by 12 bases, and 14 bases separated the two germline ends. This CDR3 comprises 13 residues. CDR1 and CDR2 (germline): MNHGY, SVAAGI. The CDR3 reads CASSYSIQAELFF. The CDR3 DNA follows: TGTGCCAGCAGTTACTCGATACAGGCCGAACTGTTTTTT.

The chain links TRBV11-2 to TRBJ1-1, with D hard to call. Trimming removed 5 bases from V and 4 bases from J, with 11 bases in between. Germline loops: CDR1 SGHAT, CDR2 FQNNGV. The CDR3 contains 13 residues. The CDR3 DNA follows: TGTGCCAGCAGCCCTCAGAGAGCCACTGAAGCTTTCTTT. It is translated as CASSPQRATEAFF.

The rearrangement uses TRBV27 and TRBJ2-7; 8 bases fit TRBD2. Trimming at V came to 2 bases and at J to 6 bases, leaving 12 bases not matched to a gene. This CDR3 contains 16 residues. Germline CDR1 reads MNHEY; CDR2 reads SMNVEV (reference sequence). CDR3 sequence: CASSLRGGVLGGEQYF. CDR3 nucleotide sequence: TGTGCCAGCAGTTTACGGGGGGGCGTCTTAGGTGGCGAGCAGTACTTC.

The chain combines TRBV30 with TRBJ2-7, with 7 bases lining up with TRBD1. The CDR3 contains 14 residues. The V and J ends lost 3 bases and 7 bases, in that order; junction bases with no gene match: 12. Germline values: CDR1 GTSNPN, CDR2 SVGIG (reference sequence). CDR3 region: CAWRIRGPLGEQYF. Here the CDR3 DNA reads TGTGCCTGGAGAATTAGGGGGCCTTTAGGGGAGCAGTACTTC.

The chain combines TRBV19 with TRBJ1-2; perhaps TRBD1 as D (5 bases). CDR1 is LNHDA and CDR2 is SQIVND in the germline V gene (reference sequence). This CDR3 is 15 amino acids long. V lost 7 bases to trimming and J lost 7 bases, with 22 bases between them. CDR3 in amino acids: CASIVGAAVGGGYTF. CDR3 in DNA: TGTGCCAGTATTGTTGGGGCCGCCGTGGGTGGTGGCTACACCTTC.

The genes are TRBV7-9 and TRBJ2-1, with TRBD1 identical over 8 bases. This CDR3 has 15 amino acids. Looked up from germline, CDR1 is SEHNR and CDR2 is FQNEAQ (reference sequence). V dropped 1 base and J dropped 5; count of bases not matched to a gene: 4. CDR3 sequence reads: CASSLVGQGHNEQFF. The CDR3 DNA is TGTGCCAGCAGCTTAGTAGGACAGGGACACAATGAGCAGTTCTTC.

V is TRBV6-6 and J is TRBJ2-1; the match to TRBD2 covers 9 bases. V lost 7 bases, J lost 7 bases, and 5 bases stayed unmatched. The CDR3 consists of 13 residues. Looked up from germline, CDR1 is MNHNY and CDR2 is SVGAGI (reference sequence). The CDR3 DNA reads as TGTGCCAGCACCAATAGCGGGGGTAATGAGCAGTTCTTC. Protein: CASTNSGGNEQFF.

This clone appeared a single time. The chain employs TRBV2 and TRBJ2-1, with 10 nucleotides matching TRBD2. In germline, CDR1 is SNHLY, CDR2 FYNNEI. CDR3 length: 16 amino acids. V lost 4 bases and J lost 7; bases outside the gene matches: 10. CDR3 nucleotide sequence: TGTGCCAGCAGTGGCTCTCCTAGCGGGAGTGGGAATGAGCAGTTCTTC. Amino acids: CASSGSPSGSGNEQFF.

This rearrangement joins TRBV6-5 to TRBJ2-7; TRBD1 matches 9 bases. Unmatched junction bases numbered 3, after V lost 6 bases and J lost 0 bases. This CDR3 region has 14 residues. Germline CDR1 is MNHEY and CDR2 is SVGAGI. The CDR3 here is CASRPTGGSYEQYF. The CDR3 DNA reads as TGTGCCAGCAGACCGACAGGGGGCTCCTACGAGCAGTACTTC.

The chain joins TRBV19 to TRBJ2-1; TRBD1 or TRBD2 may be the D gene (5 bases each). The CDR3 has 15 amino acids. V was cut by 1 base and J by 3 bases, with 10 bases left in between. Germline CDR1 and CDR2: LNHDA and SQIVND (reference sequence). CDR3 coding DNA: TGTGCCAGTAGTATAGGGGGCGAGGGCTACAATGAGCAGTTCTTC. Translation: CASSIGGEGYNEQFF.

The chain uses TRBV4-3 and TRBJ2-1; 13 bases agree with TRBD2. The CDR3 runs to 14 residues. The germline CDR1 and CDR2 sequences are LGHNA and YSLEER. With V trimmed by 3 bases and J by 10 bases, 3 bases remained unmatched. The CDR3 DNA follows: TGCGCCAGCAGCCAGGGACTAGCGGGGATAGAGCAGTTCTTC. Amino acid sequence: CASSQGLAGIEQFF.

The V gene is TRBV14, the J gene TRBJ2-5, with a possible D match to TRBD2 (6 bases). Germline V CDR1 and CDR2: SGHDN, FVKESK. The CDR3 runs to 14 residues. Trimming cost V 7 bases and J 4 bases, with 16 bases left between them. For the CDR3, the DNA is TGTGCCAGCACCCCCTGGGGGGACGGAGAGACCCAGTACTTC. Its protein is CASTPWGDGETQYF.

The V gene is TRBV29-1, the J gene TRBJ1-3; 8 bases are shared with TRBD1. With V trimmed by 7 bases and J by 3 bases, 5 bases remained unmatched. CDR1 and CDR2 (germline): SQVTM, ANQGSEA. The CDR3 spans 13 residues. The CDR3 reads CSARTGSGNTIYF. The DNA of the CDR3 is TGCAGCGCCCGGACAGGGAGTGGAAACACCATATATTTT.

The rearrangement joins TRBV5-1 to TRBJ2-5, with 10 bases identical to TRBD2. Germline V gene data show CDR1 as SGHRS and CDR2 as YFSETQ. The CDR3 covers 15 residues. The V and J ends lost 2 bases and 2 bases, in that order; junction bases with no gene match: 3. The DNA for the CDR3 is TGCGCCAGCAGCTTTAGCGGGGGGACACAAGAGACCCAGTACTTC. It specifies CASSFSGGTQETQYF.

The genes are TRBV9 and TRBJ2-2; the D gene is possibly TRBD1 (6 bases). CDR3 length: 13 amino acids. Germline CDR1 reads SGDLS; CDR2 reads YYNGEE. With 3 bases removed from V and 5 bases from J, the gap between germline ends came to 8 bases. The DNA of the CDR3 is TGTGCCAGCAGCGCGCAGGGGACCGGGGAGCTGTTTTTT. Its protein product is CASSAQGTGELFF.

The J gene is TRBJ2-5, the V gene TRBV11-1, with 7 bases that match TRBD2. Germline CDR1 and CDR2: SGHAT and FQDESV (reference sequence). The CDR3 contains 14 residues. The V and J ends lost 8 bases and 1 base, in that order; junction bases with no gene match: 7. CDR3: CASEVSGFQETQYF. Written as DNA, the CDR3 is TGTGCCAGCGAGGTTAGCGGGTTCCAAGAGACCCAGTACTTC.

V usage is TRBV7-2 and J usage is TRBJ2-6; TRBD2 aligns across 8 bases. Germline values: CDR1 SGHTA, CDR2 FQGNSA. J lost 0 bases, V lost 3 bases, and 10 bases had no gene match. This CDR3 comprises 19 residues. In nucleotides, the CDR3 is TGTGCCAGCAGCTTTAGCGGGGCTATTTCCTCCTCTGGGGCCAACGTCCTGACTTTC. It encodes CASSFSGAISSSGANVLTF.

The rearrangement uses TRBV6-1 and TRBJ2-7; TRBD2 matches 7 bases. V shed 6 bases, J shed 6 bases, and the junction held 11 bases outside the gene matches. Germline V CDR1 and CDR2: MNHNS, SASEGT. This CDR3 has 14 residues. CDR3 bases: TGTGCCAGCAGCGCCCGCGGGAGAGGTGTCGAGCAGTACTTC. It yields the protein CASSARGRGVEQYF.

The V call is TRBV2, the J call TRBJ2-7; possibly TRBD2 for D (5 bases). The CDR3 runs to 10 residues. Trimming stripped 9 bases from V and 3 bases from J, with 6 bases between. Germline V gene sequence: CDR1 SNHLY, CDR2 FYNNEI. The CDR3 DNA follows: TGTGCCAGTGCGGGCTACGAGCAGTACTTC. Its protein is CASAGYEQYF.

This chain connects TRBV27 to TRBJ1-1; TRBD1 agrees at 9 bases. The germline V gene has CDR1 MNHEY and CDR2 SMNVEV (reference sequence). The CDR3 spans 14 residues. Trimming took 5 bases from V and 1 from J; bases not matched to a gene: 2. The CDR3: CASSRDRANTEAFF. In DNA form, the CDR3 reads TGTGCCAGCAGTCGGGACAGGGCGAACACTGAAGCTTTCTTT.

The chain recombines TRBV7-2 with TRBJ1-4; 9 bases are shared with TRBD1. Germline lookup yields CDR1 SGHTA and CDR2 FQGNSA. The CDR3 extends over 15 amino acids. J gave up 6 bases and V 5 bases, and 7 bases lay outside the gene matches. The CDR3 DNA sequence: TGTGCCAGCAGCGACACACAGGGGGCGCATGAAAAACTGTTTTTT. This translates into CASSDTQGAHEKLFF.

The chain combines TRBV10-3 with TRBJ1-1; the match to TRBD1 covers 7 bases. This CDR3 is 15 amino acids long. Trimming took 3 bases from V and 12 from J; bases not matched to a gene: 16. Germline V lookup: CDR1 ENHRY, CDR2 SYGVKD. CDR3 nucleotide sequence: TGTGCCATCAGTGATTCTCCGGTATTACAGGGGCGGACTTTCTTT. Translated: CAISDSPVLQGRTFF.

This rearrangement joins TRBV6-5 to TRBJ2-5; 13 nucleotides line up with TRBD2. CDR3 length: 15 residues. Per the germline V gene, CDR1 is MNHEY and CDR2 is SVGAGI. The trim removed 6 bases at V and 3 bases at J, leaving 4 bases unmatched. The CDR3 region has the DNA TGTGCCAGCAGCCGGACTAGCGGGGGAGAAGAGACCCAGTACTTC. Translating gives CASSRTSGGEETQYF.

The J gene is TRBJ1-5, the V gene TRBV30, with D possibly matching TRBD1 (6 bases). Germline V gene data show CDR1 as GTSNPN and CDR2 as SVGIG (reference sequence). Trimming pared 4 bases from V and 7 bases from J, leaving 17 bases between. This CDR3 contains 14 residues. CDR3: CAWTRGGGRQPQHF. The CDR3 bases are TGTGCCTGGACCCGAGGGGGGGGTCGGCAGCCCCAGCATTTT.

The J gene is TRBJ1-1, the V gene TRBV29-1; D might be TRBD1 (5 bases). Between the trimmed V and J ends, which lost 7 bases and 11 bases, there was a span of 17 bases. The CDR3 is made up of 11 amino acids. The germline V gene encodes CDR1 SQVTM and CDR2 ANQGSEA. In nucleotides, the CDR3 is TGCAGCGCTCAGATCAGGGAGAATGCTTTCTTT. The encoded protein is CSAQIRENAFF. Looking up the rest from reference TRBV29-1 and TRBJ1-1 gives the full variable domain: SAVISQKPSRDICQRGTSLTIQCQVDSQVTMMFWYRQQPGQSLTLIATANQGSEATYESGFVIDKFPISRPNLTFSTLTVSNMSPEDSSIYLCSAQIRENAFFGQGTRLTVV.

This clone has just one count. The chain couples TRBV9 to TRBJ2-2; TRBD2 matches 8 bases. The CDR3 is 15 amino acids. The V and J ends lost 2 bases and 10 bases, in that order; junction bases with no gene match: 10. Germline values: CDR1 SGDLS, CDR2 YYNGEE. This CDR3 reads CASSVGRGTREELFF. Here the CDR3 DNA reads TGTGCCAGCAGCGTTGGTAGAGGGACTAGGGAGGAGCTGTTTTTT.